These 5 T cell receptor beta chains share one sample of origin, sequenced in a study of Ad26.COV2.S vaccination and SARS-CoV-2 variants (dated by TCRdb to the early 2020s). The meaning of the sample's treatment or condition label: some 20 received Ad26.COV2.S at low or high dose, single or two shots; 5 received placebo; per-sample allocation not given. Repertoires of vaccine and placebo recipients were sequenced from samples collected on day 63 after the first injection. The receptor library was made with the immunoSEQ multiplex PCR assay. TCRdb stores this immuneACCESS table with in-frame sequences only. Part of the clones is absent; in the studies checked, under half of the shortfall reflects unresolved V genes, and no reason is known for the rest. The sample table records approximately 360,000 clones; 80% to 90% of these occur just once. The top ten clonotypes cover about 7.1% of the sample.

Sequenced here: peripheral blood, sampled in a trial of Ad26.COV2.S vaccine versus placebo. The receptors come from a person aged 18-65 years who received the Ad26.COV2.S COVID-19 vaccine or a placebo.

V gene TRBV19 combines with J gene TRBJ2-1, with D perhaps matching TRBD1 (5 bases). V was trimmed by 1 base and J by 6 bases, leaving 10 bases between them. This CDR3 is built from 14 residues. Looked up from germline, CDR1 is LNHDA and CDR2 is SQIVND (reference sequence). CDR3 bases: TGTGCCAGTAGTATAGGGGCCAGGGTCAATGAGCAGTTCTTC. It is translated as CASSIGARVNEQFF. Full variable domain (remainder filled in from reference TRBV19 and TRBJ2-1): DGGITQSPKYLFRKEGQNVTLSCEQNLNHDAMYWYRQDPGQGLRLIYYSQIVNDFQKGDIAEGYSVSREKKESFPLTVTSAQKNPTAFYLCASSIGARVNEQFFGPGTRLTVL.

The chain couples TRBV11-2 to TRBJ2-1; 7 bases line up with TRBD2. V lost 5 bases to trimming and J lost 0 bases; unmatched junction nucleotides: 10. Germline lookup yields CDR1 SGHAT and CDR2 FQNNGV. The CDR3 covers 17 residues. The CDR3 spells CASSPSSGTSSYNEQFF. CDR3 in DNA: TGTGCCAGCAGCCCCTCAAGCGGGACGAGCTCCTACAATGAGCAGTTCTTC.

V usage is TRBV2 and J usage is TRBJ1-1, with 7 bases fitting TRBD1. Trimming at V came to 7 bases and at J to 4 bases, leaving 6 bases not matched to a gene. The CDR3 contains 13 residues. Germline CDR1 SNHLY, CDR2 FYNNEI. The CDR3 DNA is TGTGCCAGCATCCGGACAGGTCCCACTGAAGCTTTCTTT. Protein sequence: CASIRTGPTEAFF.

This chain's CDR3 is CASSKSGNQPQHF. The CDR3 DNA reads as TGTGCCAGCTCAAAGTCAGGGAATCAGCCCCAGCATTTT. The V gene is TRBV18, the J gene TRBJ1-5, with D possibly matching TRBD1 (5 bases). Trimming shortened V by 5 bases and J by 4 bases, and 9 bases separated the two germline ends. Germline values: CDR1 KGHSH, CDR2 LQKENI. The CDR3 contains 13 residues.

The chain combines TRBV6-1 with TRBJ1-2; D gene uncertain. V shed 2 bases and J shed 6 bases, with 13 bases lying between them. The CDR3 is 14 amino acids. Germline V lookup: CDR1 MNHNS, CDR2 SASEGT. CDR3 sequence: CASSEWGRIDGYTF. Written as DNA, the CDR3 is TGTGCCAGCAGTGAATGGGGAAGGATAGATGGCTACACCTTC.